The sequence of this T cell receptor beta chain was determined in a study of T cell responses to AZD1222 COVID-19 vaccine (dated by TCRdb to about 2021). With respect to the entire study: AZD1222 recipients given second doses at about 4 weeks or at about 12 weeks were pooled, since spike-specific TCR depth and breadth were not found to differ between the two schedules. TCR sequencing covered more than 230 trial participants: approximately 200 given two doses of AZD1222 and about 26 given two doses of MenACWY control vaccine. Trial participants were enrolled by age into 18-55, 56-69 and 70-plus year subgroups, with roughly 160, 29 and 62 TCR-sequenced participants respectively.

General study outcomes and caveats: Reportedly, almost half of the unique spike-specific TCRs recognized epitopes lying outside the regions that are mutated in the B.1.351 and B.1.1.7 variants. After two AZD1222 doses, spike-specific TCR breadth and depth were significantly higher than at day 0 and than in MenACWY recipients. Because no samples from the day 14 peak response were available, repertoires could be characterized only after the peak T cell response. Participants were mostly white British and included more females than males, and it was suggested by the authors that clonal diversity may have been underestimated. The vaccine-associated CD4 TCRs covered the entire spike protein, and the dominant responses fell in regions 160-218 and 743-854. Conclusions about previously exposed vaccinees were limited because only a handful of AZD1222 recipients were SARS-CoV-2 seropositive at baseline. In the small 56-69-year group, the increase in depth fell short of significance, most likely because of low power.

What the time point label conveys for this sample: baseline before first vaccination. Vaccinee samples came from UK trials COV001 and COV002, including a single-blind randomized controlled phase 2/3 trial of AZD1222 (ChAdOx1 nCoV-19) in healthy adults. For TCRbeta chain sequencing, PBMC samples from trial participants were taken at day 0 and at day 28 after the second dose. The CDR3 regions of human TCRbeta chains were subjected to immunosequencing. The paper's data handling went like this. Repertoire TCRs were checked for matches against a reference library of SARS-CoV-2-specific TCRs that had been generated using the MIRA antigen-specificity platform. Breadth was defined as the fraction of unique TCRs that were SARS-CoV-2-associated, and depth was defined as the fraction of total T cells that were SARS-CoV-2-associated. Using the MIRA data, every spike-specific TCR was mapped to the spike region that the TCR reacted to and assigned to either a CD4 or a CD8 class. Log10-transformed breadth and depth values were compared by one-way ANOVA with Sidak's multiple comparisons tests. Held by TCRdb, this immuneACCESS table contains in-frame sequences only and omits some clones. Under half of the omission traces to an unresolved V gene where checked; the cause of the rest is unknown. That table supplies the V and J calls and clone size; D and trimming were determined from the DNA. For this sample the table gives over 150,000 clones, of which about nine tenths were detected only once. The ten largest clones add up to approximately 17% of the sample.

In regard to this clone: This receptor's antigen is unknown. No base quality information exists; no much larger clone differs at one position.

Cut back by 5 bases and 2 bases, the V and J ends lie 9 bases apart. The CDR3 covers 13 residues, taking in both the cysteine and the phenylalanine. The only DNA kept is the CDR3, 39 bases in frame from the first base. The germline V gene (reference sequence) supplies CDR1 LNHDA and CDR2 SQIVND. This clonotype was sampled from an adult in good health. The starting material was peripheral blood, obtained on day 0 of AZD1222 vaccination. The chain was built from TRBV19 and TRBJ1-2; there is no confident call for the D gene. Here is the DNA: TGTGCCAGTAGTGGGCCGGGGAACTATGGCTACACCTTC. This yields the protein CASSGPGNYGYTF. The full variable domain, with segments outside the CDR3 supplied by the reference TRBV19 and TRBJ1-2 proteins, appears as DGGITQSPKYLFRKEGQNVTLSCEQNLNHDAMYWYRQDPGQGLRLIYYSQIVNDFQKGDIAEGYSVSREKKESFPLTVTSAQKNPTAFYLCASSGPGNYGYTFGSGTRLTVV.